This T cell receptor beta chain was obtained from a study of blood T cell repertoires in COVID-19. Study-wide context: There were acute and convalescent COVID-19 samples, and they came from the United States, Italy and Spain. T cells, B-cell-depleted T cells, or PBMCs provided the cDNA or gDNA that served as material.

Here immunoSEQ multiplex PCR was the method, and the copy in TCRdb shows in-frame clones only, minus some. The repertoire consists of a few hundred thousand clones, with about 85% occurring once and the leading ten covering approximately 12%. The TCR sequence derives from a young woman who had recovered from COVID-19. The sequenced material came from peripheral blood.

Here the CDR3 DNA reads TGTGCCATCAGTGGAGGGACAGGGGGCAATCAGCCCCAGCATTTT. Its protein product is CAISGGTGGNQPQHF. The rearrangement joins TRBV10-3 to TRBJ1-5, with 10 bases aligning to TRBD1. Germline V gene data show CDR1 as ENHRY and CDR2 as SYGVKD. This CDR3 region has 15 residues. J was trimmed by 2 bases and V by 4 bases; bases with no gene match: 2.